The 26 T cell receptor beta chains below all came from one sample that was sequenced in a study of molecular identifiers for immune sequencing clone quantification (dated by TCRdb to between 2018 and 2020). Library construction relied on PCR. The data were produced on a NextSeq 500. TCRdb applied fastp at Q25 and MiXCR to the public reads, then kept only in-frame beta chains. Every entry covers one CDR3 protein and lists the most common genes and DNA from its rows. For this sample there are over 550,000 distinct CDR3 sequences; about 25% appear just once. The ten largest clones add up to 0.78% of the sample. Source material: naive CD8+ T cells from blood, with Jurkat cell RNA spiked in. This specimen's cell subset or site label, per the study, means: FACS-sorted CD8+CD4-CCR7+CD45RA+ naive T cells. All receptors derive from a human donor in good health. Some libraries in this study had Jurkat cell RNA spiked in.

The chain has TRBV7-9 and TRBJ2-5, with D possibly TRBD2 on 6 matching bases. CDR1 is SEHNR and CDR2 is FQNEAQ in the germline V gene (reference sequence). Trimming pared 4 bases from V and 4 bases from J, leaving 19 bases between. This CDR3 spans 16 amino acids. The CDR3 here is CASSSPAGHAGETQYF. The CDR3 DNA is TGTGCCAGCAGCTCCCCGGCGGGGCATGCCGGAGAGACCCAGTACTTC.

The chain carries TRBV19 and TRBJ2-5, with 7 bases identical to TRBD2. CDR1 LNHDA and CDR2 SQIVND come from the germline V gene (reference sequence). J was trimmed by 4 bases and V by 6 bases; bases with no gene match: 14. There are 16 residues in the CDR3. The CDR3 region has the DNA TGTGCCAGTAGCCAACCCGACGCGGGAGTTCGAGAGACCCAGTACTTC. It encodes CASSQPDAGVRETQYF.

As concerns this clonotype: A far larger clone is one nucleotide away, so this likely arose from a read error. This chain connects TRBV5-5 to TRBJ1-3; 7 bases fit TRBD1. With 4 bases clipped from V and 0 bases from J, the junction kept 4 bases outside the gene matches. CDR3 length: 15 residues. Germline assignment: CDR1 SGHKS and CDR2 YYEKEE (reference sequence). The CDR3 coding sequence is TGTGCCAGCAGCCAGGACAGGTGCTCTGGAAACACCATATATTTT. Protein product: CASSQDRCSGNTIYF.

This clonotype appeared many times. The chain employs TRBV4-2 and TRBJ2-7; a possible D gene is TRBD2 (6 bases). The CDR3 contains 14 residues. CDR1 is LGHNA and CDR2 is YNFKEQ in the germline V gene. With 0 bases removed from V and 2 bases from J, the gap between germline ends came to 8 bases. CDR3 sequence reads: CASSQDWGAYEQYF. The CDR3 region has the DNA TGTGCCAGCAGCCAAGATTGGGGGGCCTACGAGCAGTACTTC.

Details on this clonotype: Since no conserved phenylalanine or tryptophan closes the CDR3, a read error is the likely cause. The chain joins TRBV19 to TRBJ2-7; D remains ambiguous. Germline-derived CDR1 and CDR2 are LNHDA and SQIVND (reference sequence). Deletions cut 6 bases from V and 2 bases from J, with 11 bases between. This CDR3 is built from 13 residues. The CDR3 protein is CASSQWAAYEQYI. In DNA, the CDR3 is TGTGCCAGTAGCCAATGGGCAGCCTACGAGCAGTACATC.

The rearrangement uses TRBV9 and TRBJ1-6; D is undetermined. V was clipped by 3 bases and J by 2 bases, with 12 bases between them. The CDR3 has 16 residues. Per the germline V gene, CDR1 is SGDLS and CDR2 is YYNGEE. CDR3 protein: CASSAGGSPYNSPLHF. The CDR3 nucleotides read TGTGCCAGCAGCGCCGGTGGGAGCCCCTATAATTCACCCCTCCACTTT.

This clonotype was counted ten times or more. The rearrangement links TRBV7-9 to TRBJ2-3, with D possibly TRBD1 on 6 matching bases. The germline gives CDR1 SEHNR, CDR2 FQNEAQ (reference sequence). The CDR3 has 16 amino acids. V gave up 8 bases and J gave up 0 bases, with 18 bases separating them. The CDR3 DNA follows: TGTGCCAGCCGCCCTCCTGAGGGGGAGAGCACAGATACGCAGTATTTT. It specifies CASRPPEGESTDTQYF.

This clonotype was counted between two and nine times. This sequence joins TRBV27 and TRBJ2-5, with 7 bases aligning to TRBD1. The CDR3 length is 16 residues. The germline V gene has CDR1 MNHEY and CDR2 SMNVEV (reference sequence). After removal of 4 bases from V and 1 base from J, the junction contained 9 bases not matched to a gene. DNA of the CDR3: TGTGCCAGCAGTTCTATAATAGGGGGCCCCCAAGAGACCCAGTACTTC. Encoded protein: CASSSIIGGPQETQYF.

In its sample, this clonotype was seen many times. V gene TRBV11-2 combines with J gene TRBJ2-3, with 9 bases lining up with TRBD2. This CDR3 spans 13 amino acids. V gave up 6 bases and J gave up 2 bases; unmatched junction bases: 0. Germline values: CDR1 SGHAT, CDR2 FQNNGV. CDR3 protein: CASRGLATDTQYF. CDR3 bases: TGTGCCAGCAGGGGACTAGCCACAGATACGCAGTATTTT. The variable domain in full, completed from reference TRBV11-2 and TRBJ2-3, reads EAGVAQSPRYKIIEKRQSVAFWCNPISGHATLYWYQQILGQGPKLLIQFQNNGVVDDSQLPKDRFSAERLKGVDSTLKIQPAKLEDSAVYLCASRGLATDTQYFGPGTRLTVL.

This clonotype was seen many times. The chain combines TRBV12-3 or TRBV12-4 with TRBJ2-7; 7 nucleotides agree with TRBD1. The length of the CDR3 is 15 residues. The V gene end was trimmed by 1 base and the J gene end by 9 bases; junction bases not matched to a gene: 12. As DNA, the CDR3 is TGTGCCAGCAGTTTAGGACAGGGACAGAAAGCGTGGCAGTACTTC. Encoded protein: CASSLGQGQKAWQYF.

This chain uses TRBV9 with TRBJ2-7, with a possible D match to TRBD2 (6 bases). CDR1 SGDLS and CDR2 YYNGEE come from the germline V gene. Between the trimmed V and J ends, which lost 1 base and 5 bases, there was a span of 13 bases. CDR3 length equals 14 residues. This CDR3 is CASSVSGVLDEQYF. The CDR3 nucleotides read TGTGCCAGCAGCGTATCGGGGGTGTTAGACGAGCAGTACTTC. Full variable domain (remainder filled in from reference TRBV9 and TRBJ2-7): DSGVTQTPKHLITATGQRVTLRCSPRSGDLSVYWYQQSLDQGLQFLIQYYNGEERAKGNILERFSAQQFPDLHSELNLSSLELGDSALYFCASSVSGVLDEQYFGPGTRLTVT.

This clonotype was seen just once. This may be a read error, as it is one base from a much larger clone. The chain joins TRBV4-2 to TRBJ2-7; D might be TRBD1 or TRBD2, each matching 5 bases. The CDR3 spans 13 residues. Germline loops: CDR1 LGHNA, CDR2 YNFKEQ. CDR3 sequence reads: CASSPRDRYEQNF. The CDR3 coding sequence is TGTGCCAGCAGCCCAAGGGACCGTTACGAGCAGAACTTC.

A single count supports this clonotype. An end of the junction differs from the germline gene, which may be a read error. The gene calls are TRBV12-3 or TRBV12-4 and TRBJ2-7; D perhaps matches TRBD2 (6 bases). CDR3 length: 15 amino acids. As DNA, the CDR3 is TGTGCCAGCAGTTTGTTCGGGACTGACTACGACGAGCAGTGCTTC. Its translation is CASSLFGTDYDEQCF.

This clonotype was picked up many times. The genes are TRBV4-1 and TRBJ2-3, with unresolved D. The length of the CDR3 is 13 residues. The V end lost 1 base, the J end lost 4 bases, and 6 bases lay between the germline ends. Germline V CDR1 and CDR2: MGHRA, YSYEKL. The CDR3 here is CASSQAPADTQYF. DNA for the CDR3: TGCGCCAGCAGCCAAGCCCCTGCAGATACGCAGTATTTT.

The sample holds a few counts of this clonotype. The rearrangement uses TRBV9 and TRBJ2-4; 9 nucleotides align to TRBD1. The V gene's germline CDR1 is SGDLS and CDR2 YYNGEE. The CDR3 length is 14 residues. V trimming: 4 bases; J trimming: 3 bases; junction bases outside the gene matches: 2. The CDR3 nucleotides read TGTGCCAGCAGCCAGACAGGGGGCAAAAACATTCAGTACTTC. Its protein is CASSQTGGKNIQYF.

The chain recombines TRBV4-1 with TRBJ2-7; D unclear. The CDR3 is 14 amino acids. V lost 2 bases to trimming and J lost 6 bases, with 14 bases between them. The V gene's germline CDR1 is MGHRA and CDR2 YSYEKL. Here the CDR3 reads CASSQRVLPGEQYF. The CDR3 nucleotides are TGCGCCAGCAGCCAACGGGTACTCCCCGGCGAGCAGTACTTC.

This clonotype was recorded many times. The gene calls are TRBV4-3 and TRBJ2-7; 7 bases agree with TRBD1. Trimming removed 3 bases from V and 4 bases from J; junction bases left unmatched: 9. The CDR3 consists of 15 residues. Germline V lookup: CDR1 LGHNA, CDR2 YSLEER. The CDR3 DNA follows: TGCGCCAGCAGCCACGAAGCAGGGACAGCTTACGAGCAGTACTTC. It codes for CASSHEAGTAYEQYF.

This clonotype was seen ten or more times. The chain uses TRBV6-1 and TRBJ1-3; possibly TRBD1 for D (6 bases). Trimming pared 7 bases from V and 0 bases from J, leaving 19 bases between. Per the germline V gene, CDR1 is MNHNS and CDR2 is SASEGT. This CDR3 has 17 amino acids. CDR3 DNA: TGTGCCAGCACCCTCCTCAGGGGCCCGAGCTCTGGAAACACCATATATTTT. This gives the protein CASTLLRGPSSGNTIYF.

Concerning this clonotype: A much larger clone differs by one base, so this may be a read error. The V call is TRBV9, the J call TRBJ2-2; either TRBD1 or TRBD2 may supply D (6 bases each). This CDR3 has 16 residues. V lost 3 bases to trimming and J lost 6 bases, with 18 bases between them. Germline values: CDR1 SGDLS, CDR2 YYNGEE. In DNA form, the CDR3 reads TGTGCCAGCAGCGAAGGAGGGACACAAGTATCCGGGGAGCTGTTTTTT. It translates to CASSEGGTQVSGELFF. The variable domain in full, completed from reference TRBV9 and TRBJ2-2, reads DSGVTQTPKHLITATGQRVTLRCSPRSGDLSVYWYQQSLDQGLQFLIQYYNGEERAKGNILERFSAQQFPDLHSELNLSSLELGDSALYFCASSEGGTQVSGELFFGEGSRLTVL.

The V call is TRBV11-2, the J call TRBJ2-7; D perhaps matches TRBD1 (6 bases). The germline V and J ends were trimmed by 3 bases and 7 bases, with 16 bases remaining between them. Germline-derived CDR1 and CDR2 are SGHAT and FQNNGV. The CDR3 has 14 amino acids. This chain's CDR3 is CASSFHTGPGEQYF. CDR3 nucleotides: TGTGCCAGCAGCTTCCACACAGGGCCCGGGGAGCAGTACTTC. Full variable domain (outside the CDR3, taken from reference TRBV11-2 and TRBJ2-7): EAGVAQSPRYKIIEKRQSVAFWCNPISGHATLYWYQQILGQGPKLLIQFQNNGVVDDSQLPKDRFSAERLKGVDSTLKIQPAKLEDSAVYLCASSFHTGPGEQYFGPGTRLTVT.

Many counts were recorded for this clonotype. The V gene is TRBV7-6, the J gene TRBJ2-7; D gene ambiguous. Germline values: CDR1 SGHVS, CDR2 FNYEAQ. Between the trimmed V and J ends, which lost 5 bases and 7 bases, there was a span of 9 bases. The CDR3 is 11 residues long. As DNA, the CDR3 is TGTGCCAGCAGCACAAATGGGGAGCAGTACTTC. Encoded protein: CASSTNGEQYF.

This clonotype was counted a few times. The V gene is TRBV27, the J gene TRBJ2-1; 9 bases line up with TRBD1. The germline gives CDR1 MNHEY, CDR2 SMNVEV (reference sequence). Trimming took 6 bases from V and 0 from J; bases not matched to a gene: 3. This CDR3 contains 15 residues. The CDR3 sequence: CASRGTGSSYNEQFF. The CDR3 DNA reads as TGTGCCAGCAGAGGGACAGGGAGCTCCTACAATGAGCAGTTCTTC.

Turning to this clonotype: Given a much more abundant clone one base away, this may be a read error. The J gene is TRBJ2-7, the V gene TRBV5-1; 7 nucleotides match TRBD1. Germline V gene lookup returns CDR1 SGHRS and CDR2 YFSETQ. This CDR3 is 17 amino acids long. With V trimmed by 4 bases and J by 1 base, 14 bases remained unmatched. This CDR3 is CASSGGQITPRSYEQYF. CDR3 DNA sequence: TGCGCCAGCAGCGGGGGACAGATAACTCCAAGGTCCTACGAGCAGTACTTC.

The table lists this clonotype with many counts. The chain has TRBV6-2 or TRBV6-3 and TRBJ2-5; D may be TRBD1 (6 bases). V was shortened by 6 bases and J by 2 bases, with 13 bases between the two germline ends. From germline, CDR1 is MNHEY and CDR2 SVGEGT. The CDR3 contains 14 residues. CDR3 sequence reads: CASSTGTPQETQYF. CDR3 DNA sequence: TGTGCCAGCAGCACCGGGACACCACAAGAGACCCAGTACTTC.

The chain couples TRBV27 to TRBJ2-5; the D call may be TRBD1 or TRBD2 (6 bases each). V dropped 1 base and J dropped 1 base, with 13 bases sitting between them. CDR3 length equals 16 residues. Germline loops: CDR1 MNHEY, CDR2 SMNVEV (reference sequence). DNA of the CDR3: TGTGCCAGCAGTTTATATCGGGGGCCCACCCAAGAGACCCAGTACTTC. It specifies CASSLYRGPTQETQYF.

This sequence joins TRBV13 and TRBJ2-4, with D perhaps TRBD1 (5 bases). Germline CDR1 is PRHDT and CDR2 is FYEKMQ (reference sequence). The CDR3 is 14 amino acids. V was clipped by 3 bases and J by 7 bases, with 13 bases between them. The CDR3 spells CASSFTTAGNIQYF. CDR3 bases: TGTGCCAGCAGCTTTACTACCGCAGGGAACATTCAGTACTTC.